A selection of T cell receptor beta chains follows, all from one sample in a study of T cell responses to AZD1222 COVID-19 vaccine. Repertoires were generated with immunoSEQ multiplex PCR, while TCRdb's copy carries only in-frame clones and drops some. The table records under 200,000 clones, over 80% of them present only once. The sequences come from peripheral blood, collected on day 0 of MenACWY control vaccination. All receptors derive from an adult in good health. Both conserved end residues are part of each CDR3. D genes are given only for firm matches. Not all rows give a size; the values are once, few, many and, for expanded clones, a class.

cdr3_length | j_call | v_call | d_call | clone_size | cdr3_nt | cdr3_aa
13 | TRBJ1-2 | TRBV6-5 | NA | once | TGTGCCAGCAGTTACTTTAAGAACTATGGCTACACCTTC | CASSYFKNYGYTF
12 | TRBJ2-7 | TRBV5-6 | NA | NA | TGTGCCAGCACCGCCGGGGACTACGAGCAGTACTTC | CASTAGDYEQYF
13 | TRBJ1-3 | TRBV30 | NA | once | TGTGCCTGGAGTGGTAGCTCTGGAAACACCATATATTTT | CAWSGSSGNTIYF
17 | TRBJ2-2 | TRBV7-2 | TRBD2 | NA | TGTGCCAGCAGCTTAGGGCTTAGCGGGAAGAACACCGGGGAGCTGTTTTTT | CASSLGLSGKNTGELFF
17 | TRBJ2-7 | TRBV7-2 | TRBD2 | NA | TGTGCCAGCAGCTTATCCGTCGGCGGGGGGGCCTCCTACGAGCAGTACTTC | CASSLSVGGGASYEQYF
16 | TRBJ2-7 | TRBV11-2 | NA | NA | TGTGCCAGCAGCTTAGAATTTAGACTATCGTCCTACGAGCAGTACTTC | CASSLEFRLSSYEQYF
11 | TRBJ1-1 | TRBV29-1 | NA | NA | TGCAGCGTTGACAGGGAAACTGAAGCTTTCTTT | CSVDRETEAFF
16 | TRBJ2-1 | TRBV18 | NA | NA | TGTGCCAGCTCACCATTCGACTCCAGCTCCTACAATGAGCAGTTCTTC | CASSPFDSSSYNEQFF
11 | TRBJ1-2 | TRBV7-9 | NA | NA | TGTGCCAGCAGCCCCCGGGACGACTACACCTTC | CASSPRDDYTF
10 | TRBJ2-7 | TRBV5-6 | NA | NA | TGTGCCAGCGGATTGGGCGAGCAGTACTTC | CASGLGEQYF
14 | TRBJ2-2 | TRBV3-1/TRBV3-2 | NA | NA | TGTGCCAGCAGCCAGGAAAACAGGGCCGGGGAGCTGTTTTTT | CASSQENRAGELFF
12 | TRBJ1-1 | TRBV28 | NA | NA | TGTGCCAGCAGCCCAATGAACACTGAAGCTTTCTTT | CASSPMNTEAFF
13 | TRBJ2-2 | TRBV2 | NA | NA | TGTGCCAGCAGTGGGCGGGGTGCCGGGGAGCTGTTTTTT | CASSGRGAGELFF
14 | TRBJ2-7 | TRBV24-1 | NA | NA | TGTGCCACCAGTGAATCCGGGCCCTCCTACGAGCAGTACTTC | CATSESGPSYEQYF
15 | TRBJ1-2 | TRBV9 | TRBD1 | NA | TGTGCCAGCAGCGCCAGGGACAGGGCGATTGGTGGCTACACCTTC | CASSARDRAIGGYTF
15 | TRBJ1-1 | TRBV27 | NA | NA | TGTGCCAGCAGTTTAGCGGGGGGGAGACTCTCTGAAGCTTTCTTT | CASSLAGGRLSEAFF
14 | TRBJ2-3 | TRBV6-1 | TRBD1 | NA | TGTGCCAGCAGTGAACAGGGGGCCACAGATACGCAGTATTTT | CASSEQGATDTQYF
15 | TRBJ2-5 | TRBV18 | NA | NA | TGTGCCAGCTCACCAGTCGGACGGGCAGGGGAGACCCAGTACTTC | CASSPVGRAGETQYF
12 | TRBJ2-7 | TRBV14 | NA | NA | TGTGCCAGCAGCCAATCTGCCTACGAGCAGTACTTC | CASSQSAYEQYF
12 | TRBJ2-1 | TRBV12-3/TRBV12-4 | NA | NA | TGTGCCAGTACCCCACTTCAGGGTGAGCAGTTCTTC | CASTPLQGEQFF
15 | TRBJ2-7 | TRBV7-8 | NA | few | TGTGCCAGCAGCCGAGCGATCCAGGGGACCTACGAGCAGTACTTC | CASSRAIQGTYEQYF
19 | TRBJ2-4 | TRBV5-4 | TRBD2 | NA | TGTGCCAGCAGCCCCGGAGGGACTAGCGGAACTAGCGGCAAAAACATTCAGTACTTC | CASSPGGTSGTSGKNIQYF
15 | TRBJ2-7 | TRBV15 | TRBD2 | NA | TGTGCCACCAGCAGAGGTAGCGGGGGAGCCTACGAGCAGTACTTC | CATSRGSGGAYEQYF
15 | TRBJ2-1 | TRBV9 | TRBD2 | NA | TGTGCCAGCAGCCTGAGGACTAGCGGGGCCGATGAGCAGTTCTTC | CASSLRTSGADEQFF
15 | TRBJ1-5 | TRBV7-8 | TRBD1 | few | TGTGCCAGCAGCTTGCAGACAGGGAACAATCAGCCCCAGCATTTT | CASSLQTGNNQPQHF
15 | TRBJ2-1 | TRBV6-4 | TRBD2 | few | TGTGCCAGCAGTGACCTAGCGGGCTCCTACAATGAGCAGTTCTTC | CASSDLAGSYNEQFF
12 | TRBJ2-7 | TRBV30 | NA | NA | TGTGCCTTCGGGCAGGGTTCCCACGAGCAGTACTTC | CAFGQGSHEQYF
15 | TRBJ2-7 | TRBV29-1 | NA | NA | TGCAGCGGATCAAACACAGGGAAGAGCTCCTACGAGCAGTACTTC | CSGSNTGKSSYEQYF
14 | TRBJ2-7 | TRBV7-2 | NA | NA | TGTGCCAGCAGCGGGCCGGCGGCCTCCTACGAGCAGTACTTC | CASSGPAASYEQYF
18 | TRBJ1-6 | TRBV7-9 | TRBD1 | NA | TGTGCCAGCAGCTCCGGGACAGGGGCAAACCCCTATAATTCACCCCTCCACTTT | CASSSGTGANPYNSPLHF
13 | TRBJ1-1 | TRBV6-5 | NA | once | TGTGCCAGCAGTCCTCAGGGAAACACTGAAGCTTTCTTT | CASSPQGNTEAFF
11 | TRBJ2-2 | TRBV12-3/TRBV12-4 | NA | NA | TGTGCCAGCACCCCCGGGGGGGAGCTGTTTTTT | CASTPGGELFF
16 | TRBJ2-5 | TRBV6-6 | TRBD2 | NA | TGTGCCAGCAGTTACCCAGCGGGGGGTACCCAAGAGACCCAGTACTTC | CASSYPAGGTQETQYF
13 | TRBJ1-6 | TRBV30 | NA | NA | TGTGCCTGGAGTGTAATACATAATTCACCCCTCCACTTT | CAWSVIHNSPLHF
15 | TRBJ2-7 | TRBV12-5 | TRBD2 | NA | TGTGCTAGTGGTTTGGACAGCGGGGTAGGCTACGAGCAGTACTTC | CASGLDSGVGYEQYF
20 | TRBJ2-1 | TRBV27 | NA | NA | TGTGCCAGCAGCTGGAAAACAGGGTTGAGGGAGGTATTCGCATACAATGAGCAGTTCTTC | CASSWKTGLREVFAYNEQFF
12 | TRBJ1-1 | TRBV12-3/TRBV12-4 | NA | NA | TGTGCCAGCAGTAAGCGGATGGCTGAAGCTTTCTTT | CASSKRMAEAFF
15 | TRBJ2-3 | TRBV19 | TRBD1 | once | TGTGCCAGTAGTATAGAGGGGACAGGGATGGATACGCAGTATTTT | CASSIEGTGMDTQYF
15 | TRBJ2-7 | TRBV5-6 | TRBD1 | NA | TGTGCCAGCAGTTCTCCGGGACAGGGGGCCTACGAGCAGTACTTC | CASSSPGQGAYEQYF
13 | TRBJ2-5 | TRBV28 | NA | NA | TGTGCCAGCAGCCCCGCGTTACAAGAGACCCAGTACTTC | CASSPALQETQYF
14 | TRBJ1-6 | TRBV5-1 | TRBD1 | once | TGCGCCAGCAGCCCTGACAGGGGGAATTCACCCCTCCACTTT | CASSPDRGNSPLHF
14 | TRBJ1-5 | TRBV15 | TRBD1 | NA | TGTGCCACCAGCAGAAAAACAGGGGACCAGCCCCAGCATTTT | CATSRKTGDQPQHF
14 | TRBJ2-7 | TRBV27 | NA | NA | TGTGCCAGCAGAACAGGGACGAGCTCCTACGAGCAGTACTTC | CASRTGTSSYEQYF
15 | TRBJ1-3 | TRBV7-9 | TRBD1 | NA | TGTGCCAGCAGCTTAGAGGGGGCGGCTGGAAACACCATATATTTT | CASSLEGAAGNTIYF
16 | TRBJ2-1 | TRBV7-2 | NA | NA | TGTGCCAGCAGCTTGATGGACGGGAGCTCCTACAATGAGCAGTTCTTC | CASSLMDGSSYNEQFF
13 | TRBJ2-7 | TRBV2 | TRBD1 | NA | TGTGCCACCTCGACAGGGGGCATATACGAGCAGTACTTC | CATSTGGIYEQYF
15 | TRBJ1-1 | TRBV5-1 | TRBD1 | many | TGCGCCAGCAGCACAGGGGGCAGTGCGAACACTGAAGCTTTCTTT | CASSTGGSANTEAFF
11 | TRBJ2-7 | TRBV2 | NA | NA | TGTGCCAGCAGTGTCAGCTACGAGCAGTACTTC | CASSVSYEQYF
17 | TRBJ1-5 | TRBV28 | TRBD1 | NA | TGTGCCAGCAGTACCCTGACAGGGAAAATCAGCAATCAGCCCCAGCATTTT | CASSTLTGKISNQPQHF
14 | TRBJ1-6 | TRBV9 | NA | NA | TGTGCCAGCAGCGTAGGACAGCCAAATTCACCCCTCCACTTT | CASSVGQPNSPLHF
16 | TRBJ2-7 | TRBV6-2/TRBV6-3 | TRBD1 | once | TGTGCCAGCAGTTACCAGTGGACAGGGGCGGTCAACGAGCAGTACTTC | CASSYQWTGAVNEQYF
15 | TRBJ1-2 | TRBV6-1 | NA | NA | TGTGCCAGCAGTGAAGTGATAGGGGTCAACTATGGCTACACCTTC | CASSEVIGVNYGYTF